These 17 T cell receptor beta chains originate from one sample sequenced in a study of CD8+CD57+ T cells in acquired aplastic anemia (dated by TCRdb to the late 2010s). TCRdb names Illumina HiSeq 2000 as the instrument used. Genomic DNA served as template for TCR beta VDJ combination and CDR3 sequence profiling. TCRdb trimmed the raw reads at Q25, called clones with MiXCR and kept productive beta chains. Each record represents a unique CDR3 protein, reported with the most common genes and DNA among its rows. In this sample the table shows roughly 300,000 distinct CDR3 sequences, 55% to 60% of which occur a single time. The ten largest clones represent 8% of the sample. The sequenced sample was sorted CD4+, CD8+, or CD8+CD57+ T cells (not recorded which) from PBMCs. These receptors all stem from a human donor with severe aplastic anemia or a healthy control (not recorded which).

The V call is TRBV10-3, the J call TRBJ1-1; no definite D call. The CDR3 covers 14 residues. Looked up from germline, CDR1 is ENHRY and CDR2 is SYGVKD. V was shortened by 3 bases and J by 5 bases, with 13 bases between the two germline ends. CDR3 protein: CAISDGIGWTEAFF. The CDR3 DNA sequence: TGTGCCATCAGTGACGGAATAGGTTGGACTGAAGCTTTCTTT.

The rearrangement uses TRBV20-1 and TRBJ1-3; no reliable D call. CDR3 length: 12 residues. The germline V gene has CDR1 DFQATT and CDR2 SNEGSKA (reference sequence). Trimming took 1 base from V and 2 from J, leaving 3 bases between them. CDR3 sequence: CSARVAGNTIYF. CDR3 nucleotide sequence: TGCAGTGCTAGAGTAGCTGGAAACACCATATATTTT.

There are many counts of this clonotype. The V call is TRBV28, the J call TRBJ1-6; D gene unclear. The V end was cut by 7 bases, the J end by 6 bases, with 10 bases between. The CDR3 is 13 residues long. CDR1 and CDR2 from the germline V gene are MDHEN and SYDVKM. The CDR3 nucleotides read TGTGCCAGCATCCCCAGAGGTAATTCACCCCTCCACTTT. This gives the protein CASIPRGNSPLHF.

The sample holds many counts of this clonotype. The CDR3 DNA reads TGTGCCAGCAGCCACAACAGTAACTATGGCTACACCTTC. It is translated as CASSHNSNYGYTF. The chain couples TRBV4-2 to TRBJ1-2, with D uncertain. Trimming left V 3 bases short and J 1 base short, with 6 bases between. CDR1 and CDR2 from the germline V gene are LGHNA and YNFKEQ. The CDR3 is 13 residues long.

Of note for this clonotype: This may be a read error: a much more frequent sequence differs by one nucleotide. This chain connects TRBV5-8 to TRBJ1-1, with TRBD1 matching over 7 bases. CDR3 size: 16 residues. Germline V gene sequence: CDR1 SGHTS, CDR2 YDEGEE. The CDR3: CASSYNTGVSHGEASF. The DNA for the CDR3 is TGTGCCAGCAGCTATAATACAGGGGTATCTCATGGTGAAGCTTCCTTT.

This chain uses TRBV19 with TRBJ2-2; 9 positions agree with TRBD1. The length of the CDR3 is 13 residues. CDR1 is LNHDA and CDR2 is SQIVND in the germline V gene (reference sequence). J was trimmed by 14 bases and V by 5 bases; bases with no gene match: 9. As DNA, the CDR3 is TGTGCCAGTAGTTCGGGACAGGGCCTACCCCTGTTTTTT. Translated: CASSSGQGLPLFF.

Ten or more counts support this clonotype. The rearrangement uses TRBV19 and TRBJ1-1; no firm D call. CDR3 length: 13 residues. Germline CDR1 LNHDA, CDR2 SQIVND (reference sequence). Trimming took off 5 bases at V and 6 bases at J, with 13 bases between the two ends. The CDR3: CASSLVSYAEAFF. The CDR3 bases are TGTGCCAGTAGTTTGGTATCTTATGCTGAAGCTTTCTTT. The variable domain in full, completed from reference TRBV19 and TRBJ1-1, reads DGGITQSPKYLFRKEGQNVTLSCEQNLNHDAMYWYRQDPGQGLRLIYYSQIVNDFQKGDIAEGYSVSREKKESFPLTVTSAQKNPTAFYLCASSLVSYAEAFFGQGTRLTVV.

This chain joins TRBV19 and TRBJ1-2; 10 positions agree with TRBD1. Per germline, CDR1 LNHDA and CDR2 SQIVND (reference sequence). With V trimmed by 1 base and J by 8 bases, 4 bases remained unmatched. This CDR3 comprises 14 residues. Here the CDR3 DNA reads TGTGCCAGTAGTATAGTTGGACAGGGGGTCGGCTACACCTTC. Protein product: CASSIVGQGVGYTF.

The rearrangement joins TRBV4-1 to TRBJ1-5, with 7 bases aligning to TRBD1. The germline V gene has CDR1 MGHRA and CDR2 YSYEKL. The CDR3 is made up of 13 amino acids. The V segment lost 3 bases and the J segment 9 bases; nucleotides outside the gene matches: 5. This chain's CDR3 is CASSQAHRGPQHF. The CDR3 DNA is TGCGCCAGCAGCCAGGCTCACAGGGGGCCCCAGCATTTT.

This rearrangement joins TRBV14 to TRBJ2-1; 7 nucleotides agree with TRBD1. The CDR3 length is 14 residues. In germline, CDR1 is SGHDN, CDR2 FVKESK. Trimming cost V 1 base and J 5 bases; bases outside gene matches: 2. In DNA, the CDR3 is TGTGCCAGCAGCCAAGTAGGGACAGACAATGAGCAGTTCTTC. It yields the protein CASSQVGTDNEQFF.

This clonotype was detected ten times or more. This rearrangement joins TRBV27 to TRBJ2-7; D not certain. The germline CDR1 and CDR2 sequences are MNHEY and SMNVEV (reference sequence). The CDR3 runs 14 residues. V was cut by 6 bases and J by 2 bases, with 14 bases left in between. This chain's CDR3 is CASRQNGGAYEQYF. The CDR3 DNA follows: TGTGCCAGCAGACAAAACGGCGGCGCCTACGAGCAGTACTTC.

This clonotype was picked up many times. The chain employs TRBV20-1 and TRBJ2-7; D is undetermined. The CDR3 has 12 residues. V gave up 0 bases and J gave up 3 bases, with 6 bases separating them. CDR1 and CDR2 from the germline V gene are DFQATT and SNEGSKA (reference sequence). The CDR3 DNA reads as TGCAGTGCTAGAGATCCGGGCTACGAGCAGTACTTC. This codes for CSARDPGYEQYF.

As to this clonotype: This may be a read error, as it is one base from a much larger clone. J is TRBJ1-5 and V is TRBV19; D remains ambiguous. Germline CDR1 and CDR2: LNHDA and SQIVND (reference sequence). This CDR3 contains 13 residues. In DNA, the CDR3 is TGTGCCAGTGGTATTGGGTATGGTCAGCCCCAGCATTTT. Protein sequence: CASGIGYGQPQHF. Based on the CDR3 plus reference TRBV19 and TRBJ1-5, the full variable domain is DGGITQSPKYLFRKEGQNVTLSCEQNLNHDAMYWYRQDPGQGLRLIYYSQIVNDFQKGDIAEGYSVSREKKESFPLTVTSAQKNPTAFYLCASGIGYGQPQHFGDGTRLSIL.

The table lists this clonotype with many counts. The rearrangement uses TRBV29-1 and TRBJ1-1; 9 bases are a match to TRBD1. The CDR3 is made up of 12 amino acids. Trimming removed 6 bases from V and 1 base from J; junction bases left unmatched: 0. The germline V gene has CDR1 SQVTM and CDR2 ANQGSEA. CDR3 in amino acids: CSVTGGNTEAFF. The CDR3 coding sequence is TGCAGCGTGACAGGGGGGAACACTGAAGCTTTCTTT.

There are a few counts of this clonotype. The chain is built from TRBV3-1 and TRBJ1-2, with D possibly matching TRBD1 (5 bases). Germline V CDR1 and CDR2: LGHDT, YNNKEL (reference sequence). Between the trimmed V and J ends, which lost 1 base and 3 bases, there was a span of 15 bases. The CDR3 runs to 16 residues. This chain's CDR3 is CASSQVRTGVDYGYTF. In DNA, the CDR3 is TGTGCCAGCAGCCAAGTGAGAACAGGAGTAGACTATGGCTACACCTTC.

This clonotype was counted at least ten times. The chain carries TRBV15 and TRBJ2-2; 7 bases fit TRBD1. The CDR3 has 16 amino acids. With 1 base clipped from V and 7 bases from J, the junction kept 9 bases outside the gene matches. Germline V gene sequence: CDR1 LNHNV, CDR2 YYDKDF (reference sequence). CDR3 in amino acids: CATSRATGVYFGELFF. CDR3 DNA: TGTGCCACCAGCAGAGCCACAGGGGTATATTTCGGGGAGCTGTTTTTT.

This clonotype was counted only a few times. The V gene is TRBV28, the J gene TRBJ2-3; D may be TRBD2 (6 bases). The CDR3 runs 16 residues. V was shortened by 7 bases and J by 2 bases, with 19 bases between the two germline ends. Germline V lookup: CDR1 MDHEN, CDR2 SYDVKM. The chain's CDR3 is CASTVVSGLNTDTQYF. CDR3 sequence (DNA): TGTGCCAGCACAGTTGTCAGCGGACTAAACACAGATACGCAGTATTTT. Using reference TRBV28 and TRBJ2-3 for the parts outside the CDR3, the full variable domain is DVKVTQSSRYLVKRTGEKVFLECVQDMDHENMFWYRQDPGLGLRLIYFSYDVKMKEKGDIPEGYSVSREKKERFSLILESASTNQTSMYLCASTVVSGLNTDTQYFGPGTRLTVL.